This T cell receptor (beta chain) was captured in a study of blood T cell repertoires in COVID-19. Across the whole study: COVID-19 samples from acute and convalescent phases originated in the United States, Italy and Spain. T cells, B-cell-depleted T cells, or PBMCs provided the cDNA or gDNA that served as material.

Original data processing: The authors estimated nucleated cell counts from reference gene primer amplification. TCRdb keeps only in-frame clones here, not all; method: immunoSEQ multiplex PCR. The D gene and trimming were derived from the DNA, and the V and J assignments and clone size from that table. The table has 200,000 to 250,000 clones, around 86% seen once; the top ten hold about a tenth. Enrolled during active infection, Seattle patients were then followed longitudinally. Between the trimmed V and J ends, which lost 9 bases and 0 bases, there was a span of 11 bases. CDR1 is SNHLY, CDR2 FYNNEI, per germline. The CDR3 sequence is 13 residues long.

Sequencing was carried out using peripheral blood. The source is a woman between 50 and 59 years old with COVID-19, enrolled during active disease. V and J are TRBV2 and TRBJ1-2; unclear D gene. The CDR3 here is CASWTDSNYGYTF. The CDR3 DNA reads TGTGCCAGTTGGACGGACTCTAACTATGGCTACACCTTC.